This T cell receptor beta chain was obtained from a study of cytomegalovirus exposure and HLA in healthy donors. The CDR3 has 15 amino acids. CDR1 is MGHRA and CDR2 is YSYEKL in the germline V gene. Trimming left V 3 bases short and J 1 base short, with 9 bases between. PCR was performed using 60 Vbeta and 13 Jbeta primers. The method was immunoSEQ multiplex PCR; TCRdb's version includes in-frame clones alone and lacks a portion of them. Here the sample spans fewer than 250,000 clones, 78% being singletons. The chain is built from TRBV4-1 and TRBJ2-2; tentative D call: TRBD1 (5 bases). The TCR sequence derives from a woman in her 30s in good health and CMV-seropositive. The sample taken for sequencing was PBMCs. CDR3 nucleotide sequence: TGCGCCAGCAGCCACGGAAGGGGGAACACCGGGGAGCTGTTTTTT. It codes for CASSHGRGNTGELFF.